Given below is one TCR beta chain in context. Its antigen is undetermined. The repertoire was sequenced with immunoSEQ multiplex PCR; TCRdb's copy has only in-frame clones and lacks some. The sample lists about 15,000 clones; around 78% were seen once. These data come from a study of chemoradiotherapy in HPV16-positive cancers. On the study more broadly: Candidate HPV-specific clones and shared TCR motifs came from two HPV16-positive patients.

Whole-study results and caveats: The functional HPV-specific definition rests on just a couple of HPV16-positive patients.

The CDR3 has 13 residues. Germline CDR1 is SGHTA and CDR2 is FQGTGA. Germline trimming cut 4 bases from V and 7 bases from J; bases unmatched to any gene: 5. This chain uses TRBV7-3 with TRBJ1-2; TRBD1 matches 8 bases. This TCR came from a human donor with HPV-associated anogenital cancer. The sample was taken from a patient who underwent chemoradiotherapy. Here the CDR3 DNA reads TGTGCCAGCAGCTCTCAGGGGGCGGTTGGCTACACCTTC. This gives the protein CASSSQGAVGYTF.